Listed here are 16 T cell receptor beta chains from one sample, sequenced in a study of blood T cell repertoires in COVID-19. Measured with immunoSEQ multiplex PCR; TCRdb has only the in-frame clones, and not every one. The table records 45,000 to 65,000 clones, about 76% of them present only once. Specimen: peripheral blood. These receptors came from a man aged 65 to 79 with active or convalescent COVID-19.

The chain has TRBV7-2 and TRBJ1-1; TRBD1 matches at 8 bases. The CDR3 contains 14 residues. Germline-derived CDR1 and CDR2 are SGHTA and FQGNSA. V shed 5 bases, J shed 4 bases, and the junction held 6 bases outside the gene matches. The CDR3 here is CASSLRTGSTEAFF. CDR3 nucleotides: TGTGCCAGCAGCCTAAGGACAGGGAGCACTGAAGCTTTCTTT.

The chain carries TRBV4-1 and TRBJ2-7, with 9 bases aligning to TRBD2. CDR1 is MGHRA, CDR2 YSYEKL, per germline. The length of the CDR3 is 16 residues. Unmatched junction bases numbered 8, after V lost 3 bases and J lost 2 bases. CDR3 sequence (DNA): TGCGCCAGCAGCCACGAACTAGCGGGTACCACCTACGAGCAGTACTTC. Protein: CASSHELAGTTYEQYF.

Concerning this clone: One end of the junction fails to match germline, which may point to a read error. The chain combines TRBV11-2 with TRBJ2-7, with 10 nucleotides matching TRBD1. The CDR3 loop spans 11 amino acids. Germline V gene lookup returns CDR1 SGHAT and CDR2 FQNNGV. CDR3 sequence (DNA): TGTGCCAGCAGCGCATCCGGGACAGGGGTTTTC. Encoded protein: CASSASGTGVF.

The chain combines TRBV7-9 with TRBJ1-1; the match to TRBD1 covers 9 bases. CDR1 and CDR2 (germline): SEHNR, FQNEAQ (reference sequence). The CDR3 extends over 16 amino acids. The trim removed 5 bases at V and 4 bases at J, leaving 11 bases unmatched. The CDR3 spells CASSPRTGEGSTEAFF. CDR3 nucleotides: TGTGCCAGCAGCCCTCGGACAGGGGAAGGTAGCACTGAAGCTTTCTTT.

This rearrangement joins TRBV4-1 to TRBJ1-3; D unresolved. V lost 1 base, J lost 4 bases, and 2 bases lay in between. This CDR3 spans 12 amino acids. CDR1 and CDR2 (germline): MGHRA, YSYEKL. Written as DNA, the CDR3 is TGCGCCAGCAGCCAAGCGGGAAACACCATATATTTT. It encodes CASSQAGNTIYF.

This chain joins TRBV24-1 and TRBJ1-1; 8 bases are shared with TRBD1. CDR3 length: 14 amino acids. Germline CDR1 and CDR2: KGHDR and SFDVKD. V lost 6 bases and J lost 0; bases outside the gene matches: 2. CDR3 nucleotide sequence: TGTGCCACCAGTAGGACAGGGATGAACACTGAAGCTTTCTTT. Translated, it gives CATSRTGMNTEAFF.

This clone showed up just once. The chain is built from TRBV5-1 and TRBJ2-5; D may be TRBD2 (6 bases). Looked up from germline, CDR1 is SGHRS and CDR2 is YFSETQ. The CDR3 has 15 residues. With 0 bases removed from V and 3 bases from J, the gap between germline ends came to 12 bases. The CDR3 is CASSLALGGEETQYF. In DNA form, the CDR3 reads TGCGCCAGCAGCTTGGCCTTGGGCGGGGAAGAGACCCAGTACTTC.

In its sample, this clone was seen a few times. V usage is TRBV19 and J usage is TRBJ1-5; 9 nucleotides agree with TRBD1. The trim removed 5 bases at V and 6 bases at J, leaving 11 bases unmatched. The CDR3 is 16 residues long. CDR1 is LNHDA and CDR2 is SQIVND in the germline V gene (reference sequence). CDR3: CASSLRTGEVGQPQHF. The CDR3 DNA reads as TGTGCCAGTAGTCTCAGGACAGGGGAAGTTGGTCAGCCCCAGCATTTT.

The V call is TRBV28, the J call TRBJ1-2, with a weak D call TRBD1 (6 bases). CDR1 MDHEN and CDR2 SYDVKM come from the germline V gene. Trimming pared 4 bases from V and 3 bases from J, leaving 12 bases between. The CDR3 totals 14 residues. The CDR3 bases are TGTGCCAGCAGTTGGTCCACAGGGTACTATGGCTACACCTTC. Its protein is CASSWSTGYYGYTF.

The J gene is TRBJ1-5, the V gene TRBV6-5; D may be TRBD1 (5 bases). The V end was cut by 6 bases, the J end by 3 bases, with 12 bases between. There are 14 residues in the CDR3. Looked up from germline, CDR1 is MNHEY and CDR2 is SVGAGI. The CDR3 protein is CASRPDRNNQPQHF. CDR3 bases: TGTGCCAGCAGACCCGACAGAAACAATCAGCCCCAGCATTTT.

The chain is built from TRBV24-1 and TRBJ2-2, with D perhaps TRBD2 (7 bases). Germline V gene lookup returns CDR1 KGHDR and CDR2 SFDVKD. Trimming left V 3 bases short and J 5 bases short, with 15 bases between. The CDR3 contains 16 residues. The CDR3 coding sequence is TGTGCCACCAGTGATAGGGGGGGCACAACGACCGGGGAGCTGTTTTTT. Residues: CATSDRGGTTTGELFF.

The V call is TRBV6-2 or TRBV6-3, the J call TRBJ2-5; 8 bases agree with TRBD2. The germline V gene encodes CDR1 MNHEY and CDR2 SVGEGT. This CDR3 comprises 14 residues. V shed 1 base, J shed 9 bases, and the junction held 7 bases outside the gene matches. The CDR3 region is CASSYWGSGVPQYF. CDR3 DNA sequence: TGTGCCAGCAGTTACTGGGGTAGCGGGGTCCCCCAGTACTTC.

The chain has TRBV5-6 and TRBJ2-1; D is possibly TRBD2 (6 bases). Germline CDR1 reads SGHDT; CDR2 reads YYEEEE. The length of the CDR3 is 13 residues. Between the trimmed V and J ends, which lost 5 bases and 10 bases, there was a span of 16 bases. This CDR3 is CASRLTSSHEQFF. The CDR3 bases are TGTGCCAGCAGACTTACTAGCTCACACGAGCAGTTCTTC.

The CDR3 nucleotides read TGTGCCTGGACATCAGGGGGCGAGCAGTACTTC. This encodes CAWTSGGEQYF. The V and J genes are TRBV30 and TRBJ2-7; 7 bases agree with TRBD1. V trimming: 4 bases; J trimming: 6 bases; junction bases outside the gene matches: 3. This CDR3 spans 11 amino acids. The V gene's germline CDR1 is GTSNPN and CDR2 SVGIG (reference sequence).

The chain joins TRBV5-1 to TRBJ2-2, with 9 positions matching TRBD1. The germline V gene has CDR1 SGHRS and CDR2 YFSETQ. This CDR3 has 14 amino acids. V lost 1 base, J lost 7 bases, and 2 bases stayed unmatched. The CDR3 DNA follows: TGCGCCAGCAGCTTGACAGGGGGCAACGGGGAGCTGTTTTTT. Protein: CASSLTGGNGELFF.

The chain uses TRBV11-3 and TRBJ2-5, with D unclear. This CDR3 has 12 amino acids. Per germline, CDR1 SGHNT and CDR2 YENEEA. V was trimmed by 1 base and J by 6 bases, leaving 6 bases between them. As DNA, the CDR3 is TGTGCCAGCAGCTTAGTGGAGAAGACCCAGTACTTC. Protein product: CASSLVEKTQYF.